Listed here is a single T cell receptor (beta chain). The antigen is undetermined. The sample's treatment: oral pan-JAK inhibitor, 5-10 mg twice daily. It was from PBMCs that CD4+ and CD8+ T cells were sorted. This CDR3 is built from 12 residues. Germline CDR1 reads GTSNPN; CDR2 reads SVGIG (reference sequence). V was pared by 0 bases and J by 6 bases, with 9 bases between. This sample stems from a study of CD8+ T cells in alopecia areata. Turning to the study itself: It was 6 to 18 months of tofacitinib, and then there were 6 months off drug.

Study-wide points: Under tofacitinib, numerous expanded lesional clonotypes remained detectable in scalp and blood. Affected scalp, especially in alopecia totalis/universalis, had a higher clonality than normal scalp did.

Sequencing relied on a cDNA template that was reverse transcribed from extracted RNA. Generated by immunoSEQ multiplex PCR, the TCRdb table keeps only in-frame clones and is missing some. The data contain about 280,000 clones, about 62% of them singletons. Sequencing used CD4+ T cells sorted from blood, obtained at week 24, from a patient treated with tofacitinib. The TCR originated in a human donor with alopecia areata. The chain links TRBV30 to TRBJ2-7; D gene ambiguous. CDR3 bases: TGTGCCTGGAGTGTAGTGGGGTCCGAGCAGTACTTC. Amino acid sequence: CAWSVVGSEQYF.